The 18 T cell receptor beta chains listed next were all sequenced from one sample in a study of shared clonotypes between healthy human individuals. Here immunoSEQ multiplex PCR was the method, and the copy in TCRdb shows in-frame clones only, minus some. The table records 2 million to 2.5 million clones, approximately 93% of them present only once. The specimen sequenced was naive CD4+ T cells from PBMCs. The subset was: CD45RA+ positively selected. The receptors were gathered from a man between 18 and 29 years old in good health. Some clones in this sample may be carry-over from other donors' samples.

V usage is TRBV19 and J usage is TRBJ1-5, with no clear D. This CDR3 has 14 amino acids. The V gene lost 3 bases and the J gene lost 10 bases, with 16 bases spanning the gap. Germline assignment: CDR1 LNHDA and CDR2 SQIVND (reference sequence). CDR3 in amino acids: CASSIPRTMEPQHF. The DNA of the CDR3 is TGTGCCAGTAGTATTCCTCGCACCATGGAACCCCAGCATTTT. Based on the CDR3 plus reference TRBV19 and TRBJ1-5, the full variable domain is DGGITQSPKYLFRKEGQNVTLSCEQNLNHDAMYWYRQDPGQGLRLIYYSQIVNDFQKGDIAEGYSVSREKKESFPLTVTSAQKNPTAFYLCASSIPRTMEPQHFGDGTRLSIL.

The J gene is TRBJ2-3, the V gene TRBV6-6; TRBD1 or TRBD2 may be the D gene (6 bases each). V dropped 0 bases and J dropped 13 bases, with 20 bases sitting between them. Germline V gene data show CDR1 as MNHNY and CDR2 as SVGAGI (reference sequence). This CDR3 is 15 amino acids long. In DNA, the CDR3 is TGTGCCAGCAGTTACTCGATGGGCAACAGGGAGGAAGAGTATTTT. Translated, it gives CASSYSMGNREEEYF.

The genes are TRBV6-6 and TRBJ2-3, with 13 nucleotides matching TRBD2. The V and J ends lost 5 bases and 11 bases, in that order; junction bases with no gene match: 7. The CDR3 is 14 residues long. CDR1 and CDR2 (germline): MNHNY, SVGAGI (reference sequence). The CDR3 DNA sequence: TGTGCCAGCAGTCCCGGGACTAGCGGGGTAGTGCAGTATTTT. Its protein product is CASSPGTSGVVQYF.

The gene calls are TRBV11-3 and TRBJ2-7, with D perhaps TRBD2 (6 bases). CDR1 is SGHNT, CDR2 YENEEA, per germline. V was clipped by 5 bases and J by 5 bases, with 22 bases between them. This CDR3 comprises 16 residues. The CDR3 loop reads CASSPGRGEAYNEQYF. The CDR3 nucleotides read TGTGCCAGCAGCCCCGGCCGAGGGGAGGCGTATAACGAGCAGTACTTC. Using reference TRBV11-3 and TRBJ2-7 for the parts outside the CDR3, the full variable domain is EAGVVQSPRYKIIEKKQPVAFWCNPISGHNTLYWYLQNLGQGPELLIRYENEEAVDDSQLPKDRFSAERLKGVDSTLKIQPAELGDSAVYLCASSPGRGEAYNEQYFGPGTRLTVT.

This chain connects TRBV5-1 to TRBJ2-7, with 7 bases aligning to TRBD1. V shed 4 bases and J 2 bases; nucleotides not matched to a gene: 3. Per germline, CDR1 SGHRS and CDR2 YFSETQ. The CDR3 extends over 13 amino acids. The CDR3 DNA reads as TGCGCCAGCAGCATGGACAGGACCTACGAGCAGTACTTC. It codes for CASSMDRTYEQYF.

The V and J genes are TRBV7-8 and TRBJ2-7; no clear D. V was pared by 6 bases and J by 1 base, with 13 bases between. CDR3 length: 14 residues. Germline V gene lookup returns CDR1 SGHVS and CDR2 FQNEAQ. As DNA, the CDR3 is TGTGCCAGCAGTTCCCCGGGTCGGTCCTACGAGCAGTACTTC. It yields the protein CASSSPGRSYEQYF.

This clone showed up just once. The chain employs TRBV11-3 and TRBJ1-1, with D tentatively TRBD1 (5 bases). Trimming pared 5 bases from V and 8 bases from J, leaving 15 bases between. Germline lookup yields CDR1 SGHNT and CDR2 YENEEA. This CDR3 region has 13 residues. In DNA form, the CDR3 reads TGTGCCAGCAGCCCCTCCCGGGACTTCGAAGCTTTCTTT. This gives the protein CASSPSRDFEAFF.

This clone occurred once. With a much larger clone just one base away, this may be a read error. Other nucleotide sequences in the sample specify the same CDR3. J is TRBJ2-3 and V is TRBV18; unclear D gene. The CDR3 has 11 amino acids. Deletions cut 6 bases from V and 2 bases from J, with 3 bases between. Germline V gives CDR1 KGHSH, CDR2 LQKENI. The DNA of the CDR3 is TGTGCCAGCTCGCCCACAGATACGCAGTATTTT. This codes for CASSPTDTQYF.

This chain joins TRBV11-3 and TRBJ2-3; 10 bases agree with TRBD1. Germline CDR1 reads SGHNT; CDR2 reads YENEEA. The V segment lost 5 bases and the J segment 6 bases; nucleotides outside the gene matches: 5. The CDR3 spans 14 residues. The CDR3 here is CASSGDRGRDTQYF. In nucleotides, the CDR3 is TGTGCCAGCAGCGGCGACAGGGGGCGGGATACGCAGTATTTT.

V usage is TRBV2 and J usage is TRBJ2-5; no definite D call. The V gene's germline CDR1 is SNHLY and CDR2 FYNNEI. This CDR3 spans 14 amino acids. Trimming pared 5 bases from V and 5 bases from J, leaving 15 bases between. CDR3 sequence (DNA): TGTGCCAGCAGTTCCCGGATCGGCTCCGAGACCCAGTACTTC. This sequence encodes CASSSRIGSETQYF. The full variable domain, its missing parts supplied by reference TRBV2 and TRBJ2-5, is EPEVTQTPSHQVTQMGQEVILRCVPISNHLYFYWYRQILGQKVEFLVSFYNNEISEKSEIFDDQFSVERPDGSNFTLKIRSTKLEDSAMYFCASSSRIGSETQYFGPGTRLLVL.

The V call is TRBV18, the J call TRBJ2-2; 8 nucleotides line up with TRBD1. This CDR3 region has 16 residues. The germline gives CDR1 KGHSH, CDR2 LQKENI. The trim removed 3 bases at V and 5 bases at J, leaving 8 bases unmatched. The DNA for the CDR3 is TGTGCCAGCTCACCTTCGGCAGGGGGCTTGACCGGGGAGCTGTTTTTT. This sequence encodes CASSPSAGGLTGELFF. Using reference TRBV18 and TRBJ2-2 for the parts outside the CDR3, the full variable domain is NAGVMQNPRHLVRRRGQEARLRCSPMKGHSHVYWYRQLPEEGLKFMVYLQKENIIDESGMPKERFSAEFPKEGPSILRIQQVVRGDSAAYFCASSPSAGGLTGELFFGEGSRLTVL.

The chain carries TRBV5-4 and TRBJ2-1, with 11 bases lining up with TRBD2. The germline CDR1 and CDR2 sequences are SGHNT and YYREEE (reference sequence). The CDR3 has 15 residues. The V segment lost 4 bases and the J segment 2 bases; nucleotides outside the gene matches: 2. DNA for the CDR3: TGTGCCAGCAGCGAGACTAGCGGGACCTACAATGAGCAGTTCTTC. This codes for CASSETSGTYNEQFF.

To note about this clone: This sample also contains other DNA sequences that code for the same CDR3. The chain couples TRBV5-6 to TRBJ1-3; TRBD1 agrees at 9 bases. From germline, CDR1 is SGHDT and CDR2 YYEEEE. V lost 5 bases and J lost 4; bases outside the gene matches: 4. The CDR3 has 14 amino acids. The CDR3: CASSLGQGGNTIYF. CDR3 nucleotides: TGTGCCAGCAGTTTAGGACAGGGGGGAAACACCATATATTTT.

The chain has TRBV19 and TRBJ1-6, with a weak D call TRBD1 (5 bases). V was trimmed by 5 bases and J by 8 bases, leaving 10 bases between them. Looked up from germline, CDR1 is LNHDA and CDR2 is SQIVND (reference sequence). The CDR3 has 13 residues. The CDR3 spells CASSFTGDSPLHF. Written as DNA, the CDR3 is TGTGCCAGTAGTTTCACAGGAGATTCACCCCTCCACTTT.

J is TRBJ2-3 and V is TRBV7-2; 7 bases match TRBD2. CDR1 is SGHTA, CDR2 FQGNSA, per germline. V trimming: 2 bases; J trimming: 5 bases; junction bases outside the gene matches: 7. The CDR3 is 15 residues long. The CDR3 nucleotides read TGTGCCAGCAGCTTACGCGCGGGAGTGGGAGATACGCAGTATTTT. This gives the protein CASSLRAGVGDTQYF.

This rearrangement joins TRBV7-9 to TRBJ2-7; the match to TRBD1 covers 10 bases. The junction had 12 bases not matched to a gene; V was cut back by 5 bases and J by 2 bases. The CDR3 length is 17 residues. CDR1 and CDR2 from the germline V gene are SEHNR and FQNEAQ (reference sequence). The CDR3 here is CASSKDEGQGYTYEQYF. In nucleotides, the CDR3 is TGTGCCAGCAGCAAGGACGAGGGACAGGGGTATACCTACGAGCAGTACTTC.

The V gene is TRBV5-1, the J gene TRBJ2-7, with D possibly matching TRBD2 (5 bases). Germline CDR1 SGHRS, CDR2 YFSETQ. The length of the CDR3 is 15 residues. The V end lost 5 bases, the J end lost 6 bases, and 21 bases lay between the germline ends. The CDR3 nucleotides read TGCGCCAGCAGTACTTTCGGGGAAACTGACTCCGAGCAGTACTTC. Translating gives CASSTFGETDSEQYF.

The V and J genes are TRBV5-1 and TRBJ2-1; D possibly uses TRBD1 or TRBD2 (5 bases each). The germline CDR1 and CDR2 sequences are SGHRS and YFSETQ. The CDR3 is 13 amino acids. Deletions cut 3 bases from V and 6 bases from J, with 10 bases between. CDR3 residues: CASSSGTPNEQFF. DNA for the CDR3: TGCGCCAGCAGCTCGGGGACCCCCAATGAGCAGTTCTTC.